This T cell receptor beta chain was retrieved from a study of cytomegalovirus exposure and HLA in healthy donors. Primers: 60 Vbeta forward and 13 Jbeta reverse. Clones were sequenced by immunoSEQ multiplex PCR, and TCRdb holds only the in-frame ones, with some missing. The profile shows some 190,000 clones, around 75% of them singletons. This clone appeared once. The trim removed 4 bases at V and 1 base at J, leaving 7 bases unmatched. Germline V gene sequence: CDR1 KGHSH, CDR2 LQKENI. This CDR3 contains 16 residues. The genes are TRBV18 and TRBJ2-7; 10 positions match TRBD1. This receptor was obtained from a woman aged 25 to 39 in good health and CMV-seropositive. The sequencing sample was made of PBMCs. The CDR3 spells CASSREPGQGSYEQYF. CDR3 DNA: TGTGCCAGCTCACGAGAACCGGGACAGGGGTCCTACGAGCAGTACTTC. The variable domain in full, completed from reference TRBV18 and TRBJ2-7, reads NAGVMQNPRHLVRRRGQEARLRCSPMKGHSHVYWYRQLPEEGLKFMVYLQKENIIDESGMPKERFSAEFPKEGPSILRIQQVVRGDSAAYFCASSREPGQGSYEQYFGPGTRLTVT.